These T cell receptor beta chains were read from a single sample in a study of shared clonotypes between healthy human individuals. The repertoire was sequenced with immunoSEQ multiplex PCR; TCRdb's copy has only in-frame clones and lacks some. The data hold 2 million or so clones, with about 94% observed a single time. The specimen was naive CD8+ T cells sorted from blood. The receptors come from a man between 18 and 35 years old in good health. Each CDR3 is given with its conserved first and last residue. Each record gives: CDR3 protein, CDR3 DNA, V gene, D gene, clone size, J gene. A D gene is named only where the DNA matches it firmly. The size field is filled for only some rows; it gives once, few, many or a size class.

CDR3aa: CASSSQLAGAFAEQFF
CDR3nt: TGTGCCAGCAGCTCACAATTAGCGGGAGCCTTCGCTGAGCAGTTCTTC
v_gene: TRBV7-9
d_gene: TRBD2
abundance: .
j_gene: TRBJ2-1

CDR3aa: CASSVAGLAGGQETQYF
CDR3nt: TGTGCCAGCAGCGTAGCTGGCCTAGCGGGGGGACAAGAGACCCAGTACTTC
v_gene: TRBV9
d_gene: TRBD2
abundance: .
j_gene: TRBJ2-5

CDR3aa: CAIRPTSGGFDEQFF
CDR3nt: TGTGCCATCCGGCCCACTAGCGGGGGCTTTGATGAGCAGTTCTTC
v_gene: TRBV10-3
d_gene: TRBD2
abundance: .
j_gene: TRBJ2-1

CDR3aa: CASSSDQSSYNEQFF
CDR3nt: TGTGCCAGCAGCTCGGACCAGAGCTCCTACAATGAGCAGTTCTTC
v_gene: TRBV7-6
d_gene: .
abundance: .
j_gene: TRBJ2-1

CDR3aa: CASSLSGPPSGEQYF
CDR3nt: TGTGCCAGCAGTTTATCTGGCCCCCCTTCGGGTGAGCAGTACTTC
v_gene: TRBV27
d_gene: .
abundance: .
j_gene: TRBJ2-7

CDR3aa: CASSLTGQAGGYTF
CDR3nt: TGTGCCAGCAGTTTGACCGGACAGGCGGGAGGCTACACCTTC
v_gene: TRBV28
d_gene: TRBD1
abundance: .
j_gene: TRBJ1-2

CDR3aa: CASSLFGQGEIYTF
CDR3nt: TGTGCCAGCAGCTTGTTCGGGCAGGGGGAAATCTACACCTTC
v_gene: TRBV5-6
d_gene: TRBD1
abundance: few
j_gene: TRBJ1-2

CDR3aa: CASSHEVGRLNTEAFF
CDR3nt: TGTGCCAGCAGCCATGAAGTCGGCAGGTTGAACACTGAAGCTTTCTTT
v_gene: TRBV7-9
d_gene: .
abundance: .
j_gene: TRBJ1-1

CDR3aa: CASSYQGDNYGYTF
CDR3nt: TGTGCCAGCAGTTACCAGGGGGATAACTATGGCTACACCTTC
v_gene: TRBV6-5
d_gene: TRBD1
abundance: .
j_gene: TRBJ1-2

CDR3aa: CASSFYGLAGESSYNEQFF
CDR3nt: TGTGCCAGCAGTTTCTACGGACTAGCGGGGGAGAGCTCCTACAATGAGCAGTTCTTC
v_gene: TRBV2
d_gene: TRBD2
abundance: .
j_gene: TRBJ2-1

CDR3aa: CASSPFRHTEAFF
CDR3nt: TGTGCCAGCAGCCCCTTCAGACACACTGAAGCTTTCTTT
v_gene: TRBV6-5
d_gene: .
abundance: .
j_gene: TRBJ1-1

CDR3aa: CASSLGSGHYEQYF
CDR3nt: TGTGCCAGCAGCCTCGGTAGCGGACACTACGAGCAGTACTTC
v_gene: TRBV9
d_gene: .
abundance: .
j_gene: TRBJ2-7

CDR3aa: CASSLVPGINYGYTF
CDR3nt: TGTGCCAGTTCCTTAGTCCCGGGGATTAACTATGGCTACACCTTC
v_gene: TRBV19
d_gene: .
abundance: .
j_gene: TRBJ1-2

CDR3aa: CASRLQGGSLPQHF
CDR3nt: TGTGCCAGCAGGCTACAGGGGGGTAGTTTGCCCCAGCATTTT
v_gene: TRBV28
d_gene: TRBD1
abundance: .
j_gene: TRBJ1-5

CDR3aa: CASSDPLSEKLFF
CDR3nt: TGCGCCAGCAGTGACCCCCTAAGTGAAAAACTGTTTTTT
v_gene: TRBV10-2
d_gene: .
abundance: .
j_gene: TRBJ1-4

CDR3aa: CASSLVGQAYEQYF
CDR3nt: TGTGCCAGCAGCTTGGTTGGACAGGCCTACGAGCAGTACTTC
v_gene: TRBV5-5
d_gene: TRBD1
abundance: .
j_gene: TRBJ2-7

CDR3aa: CASSESHETQYF
CDR3nt: TGTGCCAGCAGCGAAAGCCATGAGACCCAGTACTTC
v_gene: TRBV7-9
d_gene: .
abundance: .
j_gene: TRBJ2-5

CDR3aa: CASSLVTGPQETQYF
CDR3nt: TGTGCCAGCAGCTTAGTAACCGGGCCCCAGGAGACCCAGTACTTC
v_gene: TRBV7-9
d_gene: .
abundance: .
j_gene: TRBJ2-5

CDR3aa: CASSPLGATEAFF
CDR3nt: TGTGCCAGCAGCCCCCTCGGGGCCACTGAAGCTTTCTTT
v_gene: TRBV13
d_gene: .
abundance: .
j_gene: TRBJ1-1

CDR3aa: CASHITRFSDQPQHF
CDR3nt: TGTGCCAGCCACATTACTAGGTTTAGCGATCAGCCCCAGCATTTT
v_gene: TRBV27
d_gene: .
abundance: .
j_gene: TRBJ1-5

CDR3aa: CASSLTSGYEQYF
CDR3nt: TGCGCCAGCAGCTTGACTAGCGGCTACGAGCAGTACTTC
v_gene: TRBV5-1
d_gene: TRBD2
abundance: few
j_gene: TRBJ2-7

CDR3aa: CASSTGPETQYF
CDR3nt: TGTGCCAGCAGCACAGGGCCAGAGACCCAGTACTTC
v_gene: TRBV28
d_gene: .
abundance: .
j_gene: TRBJ2-5

CDR3aa: CASSLVGQGVELTDTQYF
CDR3nt: TGTGCCAGCAGCTTAGTGGGACAGGGTGTTGAGTTAACAGATACGCAGTATTTT
v_gene: TRBV7-9
d_gene: TRBD1
abundance: .
j_gene: TRBJ2-3

CDR3aa: CASSPVSSLDPYEQYF
CDR3nt: TGTGCCAGCAGCCCCGTAAGCAGCCTAGATCCGTACGAGCAGTACTTC
v_gene: TRBV7-6
d_gene: .
abundance: .
j_gene: TRBJ2-7

CDR3aa: CASSFLAGGYTDTQYF
CDR3nt: TGTGCCAGCAGTTTTCTAGCGGGAGGGTACACAGATACGCAGTATTTT
v_gene: TRBV6-5
d_gene: TRBD2
abundance: .
j_gene: TRBJ2-3

CDR3aa: CASSSNTGYVTEAFF
CDR3nt: TGTGCCAGCAGTTCCAACACAGGGTATGTCACTGAAGCTTTCTTT
v_gene: TRBV28
d_gene: .
abundance: once
j_gene: TRBJ1-1

CDR3aa: CASTSRLAGASSSYEQYF
CDR3nt: TGTGCCAGCACCTCTCGACTAGCGGGGGCCTCGAGCTCCTACGAGCAGTACTTC
v_gene: TRBV7-8
d_gene: TRBD2
abundance: .
j_gene: TRBJ2-7

CDR3aa: CAGGLSSTGELFF
CDR3nt: TGTGCCGGGGGACTCTCTTCCACCGGGGAGCTGTTTTTT
v_gene: TRBV2
d_gene: .
abundance: .
j_gene: TRBJ2-2

CDR3aa: CASSLGLAGRGNEQFF
CDR3nt: TGTGCCAGCAGCTTAGGCTTAGCGGGACGGGGGAATGAGCAGTTCTTC
v_gene: TRBV9
d_gene: TRBD2
abundance: .
j_gene: TRBJ2-1

CDR3aa: CSVEGRVRTDTQYF
CDR3nt: TGCAGCGTTGAAGGCAGGGTCCGCACAGATACGCAGTATTTT
v_gene: TRBV29-1
d_gene: .
abundance: .
j_gene: TRBJ2-3

CDR3aa: CASSRGNEQFF
CDR3nt: TGTGCCAGCAGCCGAGGCAATGAGCAGTTCTTC
v_gene: TRBV5-6
d_gene: .
abundance: .
j_gene: TRBJ2-1

CDR3aa: CASSETGGRMNEQFF
CDR3nt: TGCGCCAGCAGTGAAACGGGAGGACGGATGAATGAGCAGTTCTTC
v_gene: TRBV10-1
d_gene: TRBD2
abundance: .
j_gene: TRBJ2-1

CDR3aa: CASRKKDTGELFF
CDR3nt: TGTGCCAGCAGGAAAAAGGACACCGGGGAGCTGTTTTTT
v_gene: TRBV14
d_gene: .
abundance: .
j_gene: TRBJ2-2

CDR3aa: CASSPLRQAYTGELFF
CDR3nt: TGTGCCAGCAGCCCCTTGAGACAGGCCTACACCGGGGAGCTGTTTTTT
v_gene: TRBV13
d_gene: .
abundance: .
j_gene: TRBJ2-2

CDR3aa: CASRPQGGEKLFF
CDR3nt: TGTGCCAGCAGACCACAGGGGGGGGAAAAACTGTTTTTT
v_gene: TRBV27
d_gene: TRBD1
abundance: .
j_gene: TRBJ1-4

CDR3aa: CAWSWLANEKLFF
CDR3nt: TGTGCCTGGTCGTGGCTGGCTAATGAAAAACTGTTTTTT
v_gene: TRBV30
d_gene: .
abundance: .
j_gene: TRBJ1-4